This record looks at one T cell receptor (beta chain) sequence and its context. The data stem from a study of blood T cell repertoires in COVID-19. Turning to the study itself: Samples taken during acute and convalescent COVID-19 were collected in the United States, Italy and Spain. From T cells, B-cell-depleted T cells, or PBMCs came the material, which was cDNA or gDNA.

In the authors' methods: Quantification of nucleated cells was approximated via reference gene primer amplification. Sequencing was performed with immunoSEQ multiplex PCR; in TCRdb, only in-frame clones are kept and a portion is missing. The V and J calls and clone size were taken over from that table, and D and trimming were inferred from the DNA. The table has just over 80,000 clones, over 60% seen once. This CDR3 contains 11 residues. V shed 8 bases and J 7 bases; nucleotides not matched to a gene: 4. Germline V gives CDR1 WSHSY, CDR2 SAAADI. The source material was peripheral blood. The receptor was isolated from a woman aged 80 or over with active or convalescent COVID-19. V is TRBV10-2 and J is TRBJ1-1, with 7 bases aligning to TRBD1. In DNA form, the CDR3 reads TGCGCCAGCCAACGGACAGGTGAAGCTTTCTTT. Its protein is CASQRTGEAFF.